Listed below are T cell receptor beta chains from one sample, sequenced in a study of T cell responses to AZD1222 COVID-19 vaccine. Sequencing was performed with immunoSEQ multiplex PCR; in TCRdb, only in-frame clones are kept and a portion is missing. The table lists about 200,000 clones, roughly 92% of them singletons. The source was peripheral blood, collected 28 days after the second AZD1222 dose. These receptors were taken from an adult who received the AZD1222 COVID-19 vaccine. Each CDR3 is given with its conserved first and last residue. The D gene is left open where the match is weak. Size is omitted from some rows. Given values are once, few, many or a class for expanded clones.

D gene	V gene	J gene	clone size	CDR3 protein	CDR3 DNA
-	TRBV4-1	TRBJ2-5	once	CASSQDVFLFEETQYF	TGCGCCAGCAGCCAAGATGTCTTCCTCTTTGAAGAGACCCAGTACTTC
-	TRBV27	TRBJ1-4	once	CASGAPGEKLFF	TGTGCCAGCGGGGCACCAGGGGAAAAACTGTTTTTT
-	TRBV7-9	TRBJ1-6	-	CASSLDTGFSSPLHF	TGTGCCAGCAGCTTAGACACAGGATTTTCTTCACCCCTCCACTTT
TRBD1	TRBV18	TRBJ2-7	-	CASSRGQGAYEQYF	TGTGCCAGCTCACGAGGACAGGGGGCTTACGAGCAGTACTTC
-	TRBV9	TRBJ2-1	once	CASSVGASLDEQFF	TGTGCCAGCAGCGTAGGAGCATCCCTGGATGAGCAGTTCTTC
-	TRBV2	TRBJ2-5	-	CASSAWTSQETQYF	TGTGCCAGCAGTGCTTGGACCAGTCAAGAGACCCAGTACTTC
-	TRBV5-1	TRBJ2-5	once	CASSFQQGQETQYF	TGCGCCAGCAGCTTTCAACAGGGCCAAGAGACCCAGTACTTC
TRBD1	TRBV5-1	TRBJ2-3	once	CASSLPTGATDTQYF	TGCGCCAGCAGCCTCCCGACAGGGGCTACAGATACGCAGTATTTT
TRBD1	TRBV2	TRBJ1-1	few	CASSQTGRNTEAFF	TGTGCCAGCAGTCAGACAGGGCGGAACACTGAAGCTTTCTTT
-	TRBV12-5	TRBJ1-2	once	CASGLLKYGYTF	TGTGCTAGTGGCCTACTCAAATATGGCTACACCTTC
-	TRBV19	TRBJ1-2	-	CASTGIANYGYTF	TGTGCCAGTACAGGCATAGCTAACTATGGCTACACCTTC
-	TRBV11-3	TRBJ1-1	-	CASSLGHPNTEAFF	TGTGCCAGCAGCTTGGGACACCCTAACACTGAAGCTTTCTTT
-	TRBV11-2	TRBJ1-4	-	CASSLGWGANEKLFF	TGTGCCAGCAGCTTAGGGTGGGGGGCTAATGAAAAACTGTTTTTT
TRBD1	TRBV7-2	TRBJ1-2	-	CASSLDRVQRGYTF	TGTGCCAGCAGCCTCGACAGGGTTCAGCGTGGCTACACCTTC
-	TRBV6-5	TRBJ2-7	-	CASSSSSYEQYF	TGTGCCAGCAGTTCCTCCTCCTACGAGCAGTACTTC
TRBD1	TRBV5-4	TRBJ1-3	-	CASSLRGTGGNTIYF	TGTGCCAGCAGCTTGCGGGGGACAGGTGGAAACACCATATATTTT
TRBD1	TRBV4-1	TRBJ2-3	-	CASSQGQGASWDTQYF	TGCGCCAGCAGCCAAGGTCAGGGGGCCTCATGGGATACGCAGTATTTT
TRBD1	TRBV4-3	TRBJ2-2	-	CASSPTGVLTGELFF	TGCGCCAGCAGTCCGACAGGGGTCCTCACCGGGGAGCTGTTTTTT
TRBD2	TRBV9	TRBJ2-3	-	CASSGRGGGTDTQYF	TGTGCCAGCAGCGGACGGGGGGGCGGCACAGATACGCAGTATTTT
TRBD2	TRBV19	TRBJ2-7	-	CASSIRTSGGYEQYF	TGTGCCAGTAGTATAAGGACTAGCGGGGGCTACGAGCAGTACTTC
-	TRBV7-9	TRBJ2-2	once	CASTLTTANTGELFF	TGTGCCAGCACCCTAACGACAGCGAACACCGGGGAGCTGTTTTTT
-	TRBV24-1	TRBJ2-1	-	CATRGGLGNEQFF	TGTGCCACCAGAGGGGGATTAGGGAATGAGCAGTTCTTC
TRBD1	TRBV6-5	TRBJ1-3	-	CASNTGVRSGNTIYF	TGTGCCAGCAATACAGGGGTCCGCTCTGGAAACACCATATATTTT
TRBD2	TRBV5-1	TRBJ2-7	-	CASSLASGAGTYEQYF	TGCGCCAGCAGCTTGGCCAGCGGGGCAGGAACCTACGAGCAGTACTTC
TRBD2	TRBV7-2	TRBJ2-5	-	CASSLEGAGGQETQYF	TGTGCCAGCAGCTTAGAGGGTGCGGGGGGCCAAGAGACCCAGTACTTC
TRBD2	TRBV7-2	TRBJ2-3	-	CASSLGASGGGTDTQYF	TGTGCCAGCAGCTTAGGGGCTAGCGGGGGGGGCACAGATACGCAGTATTTT
-	TRBV6-5	TRBJ1-5	-	CASSYNRNSNQPQHF	TGTGCCAGCAGTTACAACAGAAATAGCAATCAGCCCCAGCATTTT
-	TRBV5-6	TRBJ2-1	-	CASSYDRTYNEQFF	TGTGCCAGCAGTTACGACAGGACTTACAATGAGCAGTTCTTC
-	TRBV5-4	TRBJ1-1	-	CASSQQRGTEAFF	TGTGCCAGCAGCCAACAGAGAGGGACTGAAGCTTTCTTT
-	TRBV28	TRBJ2-3	few	CASKRNTQYF	TGTGCCAGCAAGCGGAATACGCAGTATTTT
-	TRBV3-1/TRBV3-2	TRBJ2-7	-	CASSQAAYEQYF	TGTGCCAGCAGCCAAGCGGCCTACGAGCAGTACTTC
-	TRBV5-1	TRBJ2-1	-	CASRLHREGDNEQFF	TGCGCCAGCAGGTTACACAGGGAGGGGGACAATGAGCAGTTCTTC
-	TRBV7-9	TRBJ1-4	-	CASSLDGQGNEKLFF	TGTGCCAGCAGCTTAGATGGGCAGGGAAACGAAAAACTGTTTTTT
-	TRBV10-3	TRBJ2-1	-	CAISESTHRGEQFF	TGTGCCATCAGTGAGTCGACTCATCGAGGTGAGCAGTTCTTC
-	TRBV19	TRBJ1-3	-	CASSSLAGNTIYF	TGTGCCAGTAGCAGCCTGGCTGGAAACACCATATATTTT
TRBD1	TRBV7-2	TRBJ2-2	-	CASSLTGGDTGELFF	TGTGCCAGCAGCTTGACAGGGGGGGACACCGGGGAGCTGTTTTTT
-	TRBV27	TRBJ1-2	-	CASSAGTRSGYTF	TGTGCCAGCAGTGCCGGGACACGGTCTGGCTACACCTTC
-	TRBV27	TRBJ1-6	few	CASSLSVRPGYPPLHF	TGTGCCAGCAGTTTATCCGTCCGTCCAGGGTATCCACCCCTCCACTTT
TRBD1	TRBV10-3	TRBJ1-4	-	CAISDQGDLGEKLFF	TGTGCCATCAGTGATCAGGGGGATCTCGGCGAAAAACTGTTTTTT
-	TRBV30	TRBJ1-6	-	CAWSRLSLVDSPLHF	TGTGCCTGGAGTCGCCTGAGCCTCGTCGATTCACCCCTCCACTTT
-	TRBV2	TRBJ2-7	-	CASAGRSPSNEQYF	TGTGCCAGCGCAGGTAGGAGTCCCTCCAACGAGCAGTACTTC
-	TRBV7-9	TRBJ1-5	few	CASSSGVGNRPQHF	TGTGCCAGCAGCTCCGGAGTGGGGAACCGGCCCCAGCATTTT
-	TRBV18	TRBJ1-2	-	CASSPGVQEGYGYTF	TGTGCCAGCTCTCCCGGGGTGCAGGAGGGCTATGGCTACACCTTC
TRBD1	TRBV27	TRBJ1-4	-	CASSNPGQPREKLFF	TGTGCCAGCAGTAACCCGGGACAGCCGCGGGAAAAACTGTTTTTT
TRBD1	TRBV19	TRBJ1-5	-	CASSMGAGGGQPQHF	TGTGCCAGTAGTATGGGCGCAGGGGGAGGGCAGCCCCAGCATTTT
-	TRBV20-1	TRBJ2-5	-	CSAQGETQYF	TGCAGTGCTCAAGGAGAGACCCAGTACTTC
TRBD2	TRBV5-1	TRBJ2-1	-	CASRGLSGAYNEQFF	TGCGCCAGCAGGGGGCTTAGCGGGGCTTACAATGAGCAGTTCTTC
-	TRBV12-3/TRBV12-4	TRBJ1-1	-	CASIGGTEAFF	TGTGCCAGCATAGGGGGCACTGAAGCTTTCTTT
-	TRBV2	TRBJ1-6	-	CASSEALRSPLHF	TGTGCCAGCAGTGAAGCGCTTCGTTCACCCCTCCACTTT
-	TRBV3-1/TRBV3-2	TRBJ1-1	-	CASRWTENTEAFF	TGTGCCAGCAGATGGACGGAGAACACTGAAGCTTTCTTT
-	TRBV5-1	TRBJ1-1	-	CASSLEDPTAEAFF	TGCGCCAGCAGCTTGGAGGACCCGACGGCGGAAGCTTTCTTT